This T cell receptor (beta chain) was identified in a study of blood T cell repertoires in COVID-19. Sequencing used immunoSEQ multiplex PCR; TCRdb keeps in-frame clones, though not all of them. The sample carries about 280,000 clones, 70% to 90% recorded once. The CDR3 has 15 amino acids. Per germline, CDR1 SGHTA and CDR2 FQGNSA. With V trimmed by 3 bases and J by 9 bases, 7 bases remained unmatched. The sequenced sample was peripheral blood. This receptor was taken from a woman in her sixties or seventies with acute or convalescent COVID-19. The chain has TRBV7-2 and TRBJ2-1, with 11 bases matching TRBD2. The CDR3 coding sequence is TGTGCCAGCAGCTTGTCGACTAGCGGGGCGGGTGAGCAGTTCTTC. Translating gives CASSLSTSGAGEQFF.